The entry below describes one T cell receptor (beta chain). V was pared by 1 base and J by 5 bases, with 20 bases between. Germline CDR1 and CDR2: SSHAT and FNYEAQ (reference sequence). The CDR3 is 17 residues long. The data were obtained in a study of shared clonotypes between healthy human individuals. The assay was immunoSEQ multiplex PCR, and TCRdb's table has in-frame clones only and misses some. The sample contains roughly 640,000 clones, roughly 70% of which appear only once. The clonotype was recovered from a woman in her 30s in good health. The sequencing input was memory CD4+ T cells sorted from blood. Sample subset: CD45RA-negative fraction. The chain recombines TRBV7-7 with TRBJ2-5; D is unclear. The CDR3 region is CASSLVGWAEMGETQYF. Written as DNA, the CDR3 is TGTGCCAGCAGCTTAGTAGGATGGGCCGAGATGGGGGAGACCCAGTACTTC.